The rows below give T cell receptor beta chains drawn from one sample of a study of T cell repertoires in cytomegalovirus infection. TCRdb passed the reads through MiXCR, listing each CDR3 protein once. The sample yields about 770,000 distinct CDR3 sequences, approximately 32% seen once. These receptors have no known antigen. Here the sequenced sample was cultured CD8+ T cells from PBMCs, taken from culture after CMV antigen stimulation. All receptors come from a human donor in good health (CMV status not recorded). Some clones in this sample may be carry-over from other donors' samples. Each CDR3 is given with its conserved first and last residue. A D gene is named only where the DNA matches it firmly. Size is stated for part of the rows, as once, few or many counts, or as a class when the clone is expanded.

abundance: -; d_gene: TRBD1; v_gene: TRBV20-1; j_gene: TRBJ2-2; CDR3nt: TGCAGTGCTCTAGACAGGGAAGGCGGGGAGCTGTTTTTT; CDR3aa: CSALDREGGELFF
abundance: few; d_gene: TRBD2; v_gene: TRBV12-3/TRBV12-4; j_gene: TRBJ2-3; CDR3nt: TGTGCCAGCACCAAGTGGCGGGGGGCGCCCACAGATACGCAGTATTTT; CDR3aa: CASTKWRGAPTDTQYF
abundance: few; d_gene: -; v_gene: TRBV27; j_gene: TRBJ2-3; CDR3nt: TGTGCCAGCAGTTTACGGCTCCCCCAAAGCAGCTTGAGCACAGATACGCAGTATTTT; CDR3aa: CASSLRLPQSSLSTDTQYF
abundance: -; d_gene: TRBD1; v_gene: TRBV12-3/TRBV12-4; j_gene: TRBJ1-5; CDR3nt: TGTGCCAGCAGTTTAGGGGACAGTTATCAGCCCCAGCATTTT; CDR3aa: CASSLGDSYQPQHF
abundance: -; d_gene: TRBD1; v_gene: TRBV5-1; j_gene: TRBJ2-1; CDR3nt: TGCGCCAGCAGCGGCTGGGACAGTGGGGGCTACAATGAGCAGTTCTTC; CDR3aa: CASSGWDSGGYNEQFF
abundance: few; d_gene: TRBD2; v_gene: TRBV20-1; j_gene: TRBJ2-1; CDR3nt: TGCAGTGCTAGAACTCTCCGGACTAGCGGATACAATGAGCAGTTCTTC; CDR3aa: CSARTLRTSGYNEQFF
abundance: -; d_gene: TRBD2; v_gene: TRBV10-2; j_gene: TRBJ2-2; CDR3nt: TGCGCCAGCAGTGTCGTCCTAGCGGGGGAGGGGGAGCTGTTTTTT; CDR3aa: CASSVVLAGEGELFF
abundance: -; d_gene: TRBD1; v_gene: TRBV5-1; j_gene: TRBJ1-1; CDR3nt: TGCGCCAGCAGCCTGAGGGGAGGACAGGGGGACACTGAAGCTTTCTTT; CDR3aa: CASSLRGGQGDTEAFF
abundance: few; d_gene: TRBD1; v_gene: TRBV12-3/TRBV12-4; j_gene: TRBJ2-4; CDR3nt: TGTGCCAGCAGTTTTGGTGAAGGGGGCATCATTCAGTACTTC; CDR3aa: CASSFGEGGIIQYF
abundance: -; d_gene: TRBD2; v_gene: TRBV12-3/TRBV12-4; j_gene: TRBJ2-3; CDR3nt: TGTGCCAGCAGTTCCGGACTAGCGACGACATATTACACAGATACGCAGTATTTT; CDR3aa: CASSSGLATTYYTDTQYF
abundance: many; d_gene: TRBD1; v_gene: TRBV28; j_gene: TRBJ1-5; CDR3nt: TGTGCCAGCAGCCGGGACAGCACACCCAATCAGCCCCAGCATTTT; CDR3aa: CASSRDSTPNQPQHF
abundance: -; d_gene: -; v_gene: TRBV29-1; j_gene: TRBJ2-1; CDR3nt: TGCAGCGTAGTAACGGGATACCCGGTGGATGAGCAGTTCTTC; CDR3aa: CSVVTGYPVDEQFF
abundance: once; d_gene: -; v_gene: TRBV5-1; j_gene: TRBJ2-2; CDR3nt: TGCGCCAGCAGCGTGTCCCCGACGGAGCTGTTTTTT; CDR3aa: CASSVSPTELFF
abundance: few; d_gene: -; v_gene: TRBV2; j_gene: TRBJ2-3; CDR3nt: TGTGCCAGCAGACCCCGGTACGATTCGCAGTATTTT; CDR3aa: CASRPRYDSQYF
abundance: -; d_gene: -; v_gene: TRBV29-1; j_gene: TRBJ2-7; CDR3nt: TGCAGCGTTGTACAGGGTTACGAGCAGTACTTC; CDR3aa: CSVVQGYEQYF
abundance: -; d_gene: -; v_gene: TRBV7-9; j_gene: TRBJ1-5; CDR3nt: TGTGCCAGCAGCTTAGGGGGACGGACAGATCAGCCCCAGCATTTT; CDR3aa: CASSLGGRTDQPQHF
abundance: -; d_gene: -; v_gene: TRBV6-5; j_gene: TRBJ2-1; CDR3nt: TGTGCCAGCAGTTACGAAAGCTCCTACAATGAGCAGTTCTTC; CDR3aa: CASSYESSYNEQFF
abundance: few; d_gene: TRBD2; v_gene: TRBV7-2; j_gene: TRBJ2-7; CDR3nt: TGTGCCAGCAGTTTCAGCGGGGGGCGGGAGCAGTACTTC; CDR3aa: CASSFSGGREQYF
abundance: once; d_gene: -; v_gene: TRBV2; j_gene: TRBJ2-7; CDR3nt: TGTGCCAGCTCTACCCCGCCCGCCGAGCAGTACTTC; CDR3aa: CASSTPPAEQYF
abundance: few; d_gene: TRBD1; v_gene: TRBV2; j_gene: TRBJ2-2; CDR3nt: TGTGCCAGCAGTGAAAGGACAGGGGGAAGAACGAACACCGGGGAGCTGTTTTTT; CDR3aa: CASSERTGGRTNTGELFF
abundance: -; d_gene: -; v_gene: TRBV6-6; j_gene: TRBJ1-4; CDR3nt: TGTGCCAGCAGTTACTCAGGGGATGAAAAACTGTTTTTT; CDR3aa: CASSYSGDEKLFF
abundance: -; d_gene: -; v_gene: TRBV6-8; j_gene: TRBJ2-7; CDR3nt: TGTGCCAGCAGTCCCTGGGGCCTGAGGGGCTACGAGCAGTACTTC; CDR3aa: CASSPWGLRGYEQYF
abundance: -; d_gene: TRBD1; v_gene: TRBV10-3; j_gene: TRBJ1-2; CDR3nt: TGTGCCGCCCTGGGACAGGGGTTTTGGGGCTACACCTTC; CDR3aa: CAALGQGFWGYTF
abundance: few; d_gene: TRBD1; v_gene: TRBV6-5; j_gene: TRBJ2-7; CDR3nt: TGTGCCAGCACCAACTCCGGGACAGGGATTCGGGAGCAGTACTTC; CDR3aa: CASTNSGTGIREQYF
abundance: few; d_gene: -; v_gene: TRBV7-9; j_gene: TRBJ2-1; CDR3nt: TGTGCCAGCAGCTCACCGGCGTCAGGAGGTGAGCAGTTCTTC; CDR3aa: CASSSPASGGEQFF
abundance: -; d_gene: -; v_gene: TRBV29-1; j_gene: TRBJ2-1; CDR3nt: TGCAGCGTTGAAGAAAGCGGAAGCTCCTACAATGAGCAGTTCTTC; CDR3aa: CSVEESGSSYNEQFF
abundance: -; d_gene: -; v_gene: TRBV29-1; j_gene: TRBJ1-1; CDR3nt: TGCGTCGTGGGTTGGAACACTGAAGCTTTCTTT; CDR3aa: CVVGWNTEAFF
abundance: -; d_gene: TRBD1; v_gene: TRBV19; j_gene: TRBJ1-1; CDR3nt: TGTGCCAGTAGTATACTATACCGGGACAGGGTCCAGGGCACTGAAGCTTTCTTT; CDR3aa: CASSILYRDRVQGTEAFF
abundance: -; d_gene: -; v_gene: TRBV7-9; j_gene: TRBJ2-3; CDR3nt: TGTGCCAGCAGCTCGCCTCTGGACAGTCATGATACGCAGTATTTT; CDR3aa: CASSSPLDSHDTQYF
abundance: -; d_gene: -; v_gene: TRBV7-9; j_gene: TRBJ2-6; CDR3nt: TGTGCCAGCAGCGCTGAGATCCCGGGACATTTCTCCTCTGGGGCCAACGTCCTGACTTTC; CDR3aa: CASSAEIPGHFSSGANVLTF
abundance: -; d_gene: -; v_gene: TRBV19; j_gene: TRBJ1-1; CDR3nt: TGTGCCAGTAAGCGGGGAGGCACTGAAGCTTTCTTT; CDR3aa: CASKRGGTEAFF
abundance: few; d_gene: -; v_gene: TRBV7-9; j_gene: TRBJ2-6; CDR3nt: TGTGCCAGCAGCTCGGAACAGGTCTCTGGGGCCAACGTCCTGACTTTC; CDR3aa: CASSSEQVSGANVLTF
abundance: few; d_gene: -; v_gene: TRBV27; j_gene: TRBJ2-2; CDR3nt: TGTGCCAGCAGCCTTAGGGGGGGCGCATGGAGAAACACCGGGGAGCTGTTTTTT; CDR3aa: CASSLRGGAWRNTGELFF
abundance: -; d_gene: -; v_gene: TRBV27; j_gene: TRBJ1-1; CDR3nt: TGTGCCAGCAGTTTAAATGGGGCAAAGAACACTGAAGCTTTCTTT; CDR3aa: CASSLNGAKNTEAFF
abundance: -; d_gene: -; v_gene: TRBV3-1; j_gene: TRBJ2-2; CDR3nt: TGTGCCAGCAGCGTTGTTGCCGGGGGACCGAACACCGGGGAGCTGTTTTTT; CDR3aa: CASSVVAGGPNTGELFF
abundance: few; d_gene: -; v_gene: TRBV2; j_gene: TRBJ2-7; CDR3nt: TGTGCCAGTCAGGGCAGGGTGTACGAGCAGTACTTC; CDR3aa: CASQGRVYEQYF
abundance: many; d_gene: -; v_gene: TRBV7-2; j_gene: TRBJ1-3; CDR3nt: TGTGCCAGCAGCATATACCGGGACACGATCTCTGGAAACACCATATATTTT; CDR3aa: CASSIYRDTISGNTIYF
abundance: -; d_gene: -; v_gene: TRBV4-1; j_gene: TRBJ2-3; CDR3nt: TGCGCCAGCAGCCAACTCATAGAAGCAGATACGCAGTATTTT; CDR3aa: CASSQLIEADTQYF
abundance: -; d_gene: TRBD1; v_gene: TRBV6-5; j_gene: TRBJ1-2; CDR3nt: TGTGCCAGCAGCTCTCCGGGACAGGGGTTGAGGGGCTACACCTTC; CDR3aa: CASSSPGQGLRGYTF
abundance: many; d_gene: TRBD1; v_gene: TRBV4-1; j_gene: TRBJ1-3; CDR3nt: TGCGCCAGCAGCCAGGACAGGAGCTCTGGAAACACCATATATTTT; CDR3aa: CASSQDRSSGNTIYF
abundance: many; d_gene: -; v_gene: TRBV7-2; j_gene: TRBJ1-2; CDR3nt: TGTGCCAGCAGCCCGGGCCCAGGTAGCGGCTACACCTTC; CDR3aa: CASSPGPGSGYTF
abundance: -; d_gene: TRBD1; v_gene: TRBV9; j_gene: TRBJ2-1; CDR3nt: TGTGCCAGCAGCGTAGGAGGGACAGGGGACAATGAGCAGTTCTTC; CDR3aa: CASSVGGTGDNEQFF
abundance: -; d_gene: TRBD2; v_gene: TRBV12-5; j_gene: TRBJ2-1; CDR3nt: TGTGCTAGTGGCTTTGGACGTAGCGGGGGGGCGTATGAGCAGTTCTTC; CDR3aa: CASGFGRSGGAYEQFF
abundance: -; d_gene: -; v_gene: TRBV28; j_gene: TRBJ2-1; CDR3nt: TGTGCCAGCAGCTTCACCTTTTCCCTGGGGACGGTCTCCTACAATGAGCAGTTCTTC; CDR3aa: CASSFTFSLGTVSYNEQFF
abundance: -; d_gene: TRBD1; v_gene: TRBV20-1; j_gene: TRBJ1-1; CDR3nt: TGCAGTGCTAGGGGACAGGGTGTAGAAGCTTTCTTT; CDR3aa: CSARGQGVEAFF
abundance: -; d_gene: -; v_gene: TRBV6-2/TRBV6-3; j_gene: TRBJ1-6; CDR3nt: TGTGCCAGCGGCCCAGGGGACTCACCCCTCCACTTT; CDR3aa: CASGPGDSPLHF
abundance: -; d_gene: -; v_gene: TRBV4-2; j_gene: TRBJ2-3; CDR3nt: TGTGCCAGCAGCCAAGATTTATTAGTCACAGATACGCAGTATTTT; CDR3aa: CASSQDLLVTDTQYF
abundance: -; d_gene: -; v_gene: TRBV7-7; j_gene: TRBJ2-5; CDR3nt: TGTGCTAGCAGCTTAGAACCCGGGAAACCAGAGACCCAGTACTTC; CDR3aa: CASSLEPGKPETQYF
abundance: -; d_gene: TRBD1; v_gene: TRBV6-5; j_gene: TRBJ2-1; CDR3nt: TGTGCCAGCAGTTACTCGTACAGGGGTTCCTACAATGAGCAGTTCTTC; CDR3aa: CASSYSYRGSYNEQFF
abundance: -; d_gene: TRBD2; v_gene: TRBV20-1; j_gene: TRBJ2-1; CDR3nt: TGCAGTGCTAGCGGGACTAGCGGGCCTCGCTCCTACAATGAGCAGTTCTTC; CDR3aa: CSASGTSGPRSYNEQFF
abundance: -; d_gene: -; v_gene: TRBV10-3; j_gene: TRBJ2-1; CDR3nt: TGTGCCATCAATACCGTAGCGGAGGGATACAATGAGCAGTTCTTC; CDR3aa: CAINTVAEGYNEQFF
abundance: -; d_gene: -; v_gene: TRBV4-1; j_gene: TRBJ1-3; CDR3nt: TGCGCCAGCAACCAAGAACAGGGCTCTGGAAACACCATATATTTT; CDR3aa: CASNQEQGSGNTIYF
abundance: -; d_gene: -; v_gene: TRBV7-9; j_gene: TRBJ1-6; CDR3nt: TGTGCCAGCAGCCACCGGACAGTGAAGGTTTCCTATAATTCACCCCTCCACTTT; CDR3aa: CASSHRTVKVSYNSPLHF
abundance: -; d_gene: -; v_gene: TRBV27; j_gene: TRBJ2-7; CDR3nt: TGTGCCAGCAGTTTCGTAGACAGGAACTCCTACGAGCAGTACTTC; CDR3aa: CASSFVDRNSYEQYF
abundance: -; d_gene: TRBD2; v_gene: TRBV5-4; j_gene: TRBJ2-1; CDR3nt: TGTGCCAGCATGAGAGGGACTAGCGGATACAATGAGCAGTTCTTC; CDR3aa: CASMRGTSGYNEQFF
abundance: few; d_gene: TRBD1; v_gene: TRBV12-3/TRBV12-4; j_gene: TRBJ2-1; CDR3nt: TGTGCCAGCAGACAATCGACAGGGTACAATGAGCAGTTCTTC; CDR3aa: CASRQSTGYNEQFF
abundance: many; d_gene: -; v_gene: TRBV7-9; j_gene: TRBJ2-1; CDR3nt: TGTGCCAGCAGCTCTGGACGCGCGTCAGGCCCAGGACGGTACAATGAGCAGTTCTTC; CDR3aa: CASSSGRASGPGRYNEQFF
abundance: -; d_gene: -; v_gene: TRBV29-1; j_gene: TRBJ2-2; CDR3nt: TGCAGCGTCCGTGGGGTGACCGGGGAGCTGTTTTTT; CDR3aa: CSVRGVTGELFF
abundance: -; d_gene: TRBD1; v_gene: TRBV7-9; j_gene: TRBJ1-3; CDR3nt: TGTGCCAGCAGCCGACAGGGAGGAAACACCATATATTTT; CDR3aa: CASSRQGGNTIYF
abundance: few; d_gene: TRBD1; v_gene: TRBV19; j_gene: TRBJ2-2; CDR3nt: TGTGCCAGTAGTTGGACAGGATCTGGGGAGCTGTTTTTT; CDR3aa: CASSWTGSGELFF